This note documents a single T cell receptor beta chain sequence. The source of the sample is a study of blood T cell repertoires in COVID-19. Study-wide context: Donors in the United States, Italy and Spain gave samples during acute or convalescent COVID-19.

Germline lookup yields CDR1 SNHLY and CDR2 FYNNEI. The CDR3 covers 17 residues. J lost 9 bases, V lost 1 base, and 14 bases had no gene match. The data were produced by immunoSEQ multiplex PCR, yet TCRdb's version contains in-frame clones alone and is incomplete. The sample lists about 130,000 clones; about 85% were seen once. This sequence originates from a human donor in a cohort sampled during active COVID-19. The V and J genes are TRBV2 and TRBJ2-1, with TRBD2 matching 8 bases. Specimen: peripheral blood. CDR3 DNA sequence: TGTGCCAGCAGTGAAGTCGGAGCGGGAGTAAACTTTGGTGAGCAGTTCTTC. Translated: CASSEVGAGVNFGEQFF.